This T cell receptor (beta chain) originates from a study of T-cell reconstitution after alpha-beta-depleted transplantation in children. Regarding the study as a whole: Some patients' high day-60 TCRbeta diversity was traced to surviving recipient T cells and thymic progenitors.

As to this clonotype: What it binds is unknown.

The TCRbeta library was prepared with unique molecular identifiers. A single record per CDR3 protein comes from TCRdb applying MiXCR to the PCR reads. Of a few hundred thousand distinct CDR3 sequences detected, roughly 7.1% appear once; the ten largest clones hold less than 7%. V dropped 1 base and J dropped 9 bases, with 13 bases sitting between them. The germline gives CDR1 LNHDA, CDR2 SQIVND (reference sequence). The CDR3 consists of 14 residues. The V and J genes are TRBV19 and TRBJ2-1; a possible D gene is TRBD2 (6 bases). The sequence was collected from a boy between 2 and 10 years old with acute lymphoblastic leukemia, due to receive a stem cell transplant. The sample here was PBMCs, taken before TCRalphabeta/CD19-depleted stem cell transplant. CDR3 in DNA: TGTGCCAGTAGTATAGCACTAGGAGCGGGTGAGCAGTTCTTC. Protein product: CASSIALGAGEQFF.